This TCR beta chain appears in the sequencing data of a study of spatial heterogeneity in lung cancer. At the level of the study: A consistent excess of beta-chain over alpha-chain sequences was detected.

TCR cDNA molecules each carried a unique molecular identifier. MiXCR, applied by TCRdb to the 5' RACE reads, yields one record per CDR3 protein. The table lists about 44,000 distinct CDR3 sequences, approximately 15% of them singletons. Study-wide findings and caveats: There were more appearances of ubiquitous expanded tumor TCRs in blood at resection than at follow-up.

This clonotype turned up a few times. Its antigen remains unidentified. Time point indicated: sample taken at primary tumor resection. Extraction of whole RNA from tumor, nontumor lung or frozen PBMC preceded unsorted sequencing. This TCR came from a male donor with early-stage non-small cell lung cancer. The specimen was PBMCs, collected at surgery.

The CDR3 sequence is CASSPRDRSYEQYF. CDR3 sequence (DNA): TGTGCCAGCAGTCCCCGGGACAGAAGCTACGAGCAGTACTTC. This sequence joins TRBV27 and TRBJ2-7; TRBD1 aligns across 7 bases. After removal of 5 bases from V and 3 bases from J, the junction contained 7 bases not matched to a gene. Germline V lookup: CDR1 MNHEY, CDR2 SMNVEV (reference sequence). This CDR3 spans 14 amino acids.